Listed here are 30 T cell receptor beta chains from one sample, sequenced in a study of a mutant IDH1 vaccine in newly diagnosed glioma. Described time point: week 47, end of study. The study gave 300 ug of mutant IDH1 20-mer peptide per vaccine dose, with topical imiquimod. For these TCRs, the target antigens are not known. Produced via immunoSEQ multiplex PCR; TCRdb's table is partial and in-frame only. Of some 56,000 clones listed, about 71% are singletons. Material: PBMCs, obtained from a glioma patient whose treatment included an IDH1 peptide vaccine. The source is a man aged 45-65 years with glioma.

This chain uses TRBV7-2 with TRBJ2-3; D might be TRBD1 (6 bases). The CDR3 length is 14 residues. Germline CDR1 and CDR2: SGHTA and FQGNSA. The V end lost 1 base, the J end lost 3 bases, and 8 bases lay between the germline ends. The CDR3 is CASSLETGTDTQYF. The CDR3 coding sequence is TGTGCCAGCAGCTTAGAGACAGGAACAGATACGCAGTATTTT.

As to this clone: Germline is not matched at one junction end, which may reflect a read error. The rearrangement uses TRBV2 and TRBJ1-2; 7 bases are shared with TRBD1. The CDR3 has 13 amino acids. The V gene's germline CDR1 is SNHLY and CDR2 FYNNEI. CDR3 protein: CASSGDSPYGYTF. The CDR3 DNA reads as TGTGCTAGCAGTGGGGACAGCCCTTATGGCTACACCTTC.

The CDR3 DNA is TGTGCCAGCAGTGAAGTGCCCGGGCAGCCCCAGCATTTT. Amino acid sequence: CASSEVPGQPQHF. The chain carries TRBV6-1 and TRBJ1-5; D is ambiguous. The CDR3 contains 13 residues. Germline CDR1 MNHNS, CDR2 SASEGT. With 1 base removed from V and 7 bases from J, the gap between germline ends came to 8 bases.

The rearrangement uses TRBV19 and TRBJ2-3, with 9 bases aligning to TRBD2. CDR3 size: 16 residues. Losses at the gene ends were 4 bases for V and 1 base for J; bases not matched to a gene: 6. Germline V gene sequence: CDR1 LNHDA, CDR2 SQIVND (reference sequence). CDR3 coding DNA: TGTGCCAGTAGTAAGGGAGCGGGGGGCCGCACAGATACGCAGTATTTT. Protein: CASSKGAGGRTDTQYF.

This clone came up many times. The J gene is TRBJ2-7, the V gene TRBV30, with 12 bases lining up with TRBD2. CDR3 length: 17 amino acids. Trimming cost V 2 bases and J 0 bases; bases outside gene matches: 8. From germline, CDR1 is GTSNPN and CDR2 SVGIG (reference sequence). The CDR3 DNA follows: TGTGCCTGGAGTATCGGACTAGCGGGGAGGAGCTCCTACGAGCAGTACTTC. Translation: CAWSIGLAGRSSYEQYF.

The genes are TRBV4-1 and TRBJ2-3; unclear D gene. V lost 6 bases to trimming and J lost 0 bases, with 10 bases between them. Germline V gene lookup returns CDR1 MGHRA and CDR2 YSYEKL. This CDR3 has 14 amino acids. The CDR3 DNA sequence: TGCGCCAGCAGAGCGCCTACTAGCACAGATACGCAGTATTTT. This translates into CASRAPTSTDTQYF.

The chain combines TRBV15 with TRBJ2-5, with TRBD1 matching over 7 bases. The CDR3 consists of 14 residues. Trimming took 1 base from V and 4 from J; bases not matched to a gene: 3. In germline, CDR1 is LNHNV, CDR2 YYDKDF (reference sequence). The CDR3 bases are TGTGCCACCAGCAGAGGACAGGGCGGAGAGACCCAGTACTTC. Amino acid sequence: CATSRGQGGETQYF. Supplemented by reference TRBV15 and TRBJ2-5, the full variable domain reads DAMVIQNPRYQVTQFGKPVTLSCSQTLNHNVMYWYQQKSSQAPKLLFHYYDKDFNNEADTPDNFQSRRPNTSFCFLDIRSPGLGDTAMYLCATSRGQGGETQYFGPGTRLLVL.

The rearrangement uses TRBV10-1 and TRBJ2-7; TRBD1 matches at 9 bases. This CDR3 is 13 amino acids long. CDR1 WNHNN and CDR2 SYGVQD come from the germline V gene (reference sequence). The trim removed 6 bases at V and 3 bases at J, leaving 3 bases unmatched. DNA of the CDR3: TGCGCCAGCAGCGGACAGGGGAACTACGAGCAGTACTTC. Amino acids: CASSGQGNYEQYF.

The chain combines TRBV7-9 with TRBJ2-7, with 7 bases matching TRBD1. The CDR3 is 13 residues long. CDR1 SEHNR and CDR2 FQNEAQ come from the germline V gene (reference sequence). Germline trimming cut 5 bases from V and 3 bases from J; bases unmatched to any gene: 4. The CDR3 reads CASSPGTVYEQYF. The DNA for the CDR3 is TGTGCCAGCAGCCCAGGGACAGTCTACGAGCAGTACTTC.

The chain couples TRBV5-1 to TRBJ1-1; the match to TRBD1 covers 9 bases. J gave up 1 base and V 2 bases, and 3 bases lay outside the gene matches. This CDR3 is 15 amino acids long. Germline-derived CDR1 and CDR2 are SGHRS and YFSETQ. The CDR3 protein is CASSFRDRANTEAFF. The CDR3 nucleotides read TGCGCCAGCAGCTTTCGGGACAGGGCGAACACTGAAGCTTTCTTT.

CDR3 nucleotides: TGCGCCAGCAGTCAGGCCGTGGGGATGCTTGAGGGCTACACCTTC. It specifies CASSQAVGMLEGYTF. V is TRBV5-1 and J is TRBJ1-2; no reliable D call. CDR1 and CDR2 from the germline V gene are SGHRS and YFSETQ. V was shortened by 5 bases and J by 8 bases, with 22 bases between the two germline ends. This CDR3 is built from 15 residues.

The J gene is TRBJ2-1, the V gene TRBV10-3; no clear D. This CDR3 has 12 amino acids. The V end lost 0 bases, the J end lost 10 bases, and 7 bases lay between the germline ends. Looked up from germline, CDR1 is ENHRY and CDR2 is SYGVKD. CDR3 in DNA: TGTGCCATCAGTGAGTCAGGGCGCGAGCAGTTCTTC. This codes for CAISESGREQFF.

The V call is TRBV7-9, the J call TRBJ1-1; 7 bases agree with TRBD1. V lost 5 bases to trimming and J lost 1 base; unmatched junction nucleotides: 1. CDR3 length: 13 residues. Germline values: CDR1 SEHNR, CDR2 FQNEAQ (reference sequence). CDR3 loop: CASSRTGNTEAFF. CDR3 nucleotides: TGTGCCAGCAGCCGGACAGGGAACACTGAAGCTTTCTTT.

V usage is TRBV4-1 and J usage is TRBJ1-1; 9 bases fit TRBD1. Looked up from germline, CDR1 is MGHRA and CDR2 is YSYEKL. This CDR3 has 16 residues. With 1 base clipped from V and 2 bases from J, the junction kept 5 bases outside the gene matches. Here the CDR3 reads CASSQGGQGYNTEAFF. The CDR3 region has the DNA TGCGCCAGCAGCCAAGGGGGACAGGGCTACAACACTGAAGCTTTCTTT.

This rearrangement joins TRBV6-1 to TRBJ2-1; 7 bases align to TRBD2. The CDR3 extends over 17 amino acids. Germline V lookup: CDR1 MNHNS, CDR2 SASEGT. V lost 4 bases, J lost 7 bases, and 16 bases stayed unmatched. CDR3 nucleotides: TGTGCCAGCAGTGTCCGACGAAGCGGCCGAGCGGGGAATGAGCAGTTCTTC. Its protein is CASSVRRSGRAGNEQFF.

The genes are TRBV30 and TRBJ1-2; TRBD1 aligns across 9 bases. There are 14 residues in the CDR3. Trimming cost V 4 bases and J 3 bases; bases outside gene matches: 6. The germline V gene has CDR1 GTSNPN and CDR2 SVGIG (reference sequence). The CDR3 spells CAWTPGQGHYGYTF. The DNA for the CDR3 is TGTGCCTGGACCCCCGGACAGGGGCACTATGGCTACACCTTC.

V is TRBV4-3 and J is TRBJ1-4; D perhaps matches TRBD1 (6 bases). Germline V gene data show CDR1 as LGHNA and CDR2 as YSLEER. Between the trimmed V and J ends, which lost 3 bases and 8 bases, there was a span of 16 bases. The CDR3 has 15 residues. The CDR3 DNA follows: TGCGCCAGCAGCCAGGAAACAGGGAAGGGGGAAAAACTGTTTTTT. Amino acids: CASSQETGKGEKLFF.

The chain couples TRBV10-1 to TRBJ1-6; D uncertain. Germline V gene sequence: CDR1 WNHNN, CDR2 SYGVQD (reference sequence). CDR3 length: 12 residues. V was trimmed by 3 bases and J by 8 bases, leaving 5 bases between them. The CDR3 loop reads CASSDYDSPLHF. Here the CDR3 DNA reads TGCGCCAGCAGTGATTATGATTCACCCCTCCACTTT.

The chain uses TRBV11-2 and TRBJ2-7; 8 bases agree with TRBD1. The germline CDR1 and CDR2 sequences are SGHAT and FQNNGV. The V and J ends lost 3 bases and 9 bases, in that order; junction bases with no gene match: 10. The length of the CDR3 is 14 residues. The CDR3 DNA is TGTGCCAGCAGCTTTAAAGCAGGGGGCACGGGGCAGTACTTC. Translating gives CASSFKAGGTGQYF.

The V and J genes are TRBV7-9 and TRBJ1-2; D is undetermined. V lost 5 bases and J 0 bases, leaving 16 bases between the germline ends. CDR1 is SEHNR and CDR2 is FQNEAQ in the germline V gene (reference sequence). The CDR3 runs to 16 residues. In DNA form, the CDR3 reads TGTGCCAGCAGCCTGGGATGGGGAAAAGCTAACTATGGCTACACCTTC. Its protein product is CASSLGWGKANYGYTF.

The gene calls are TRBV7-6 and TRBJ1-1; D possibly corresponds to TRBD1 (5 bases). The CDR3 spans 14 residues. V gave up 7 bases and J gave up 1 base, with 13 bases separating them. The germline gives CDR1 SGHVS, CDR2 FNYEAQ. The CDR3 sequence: CASTQIGANTEAFF. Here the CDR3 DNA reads TGTGCCAGCACCCAAATAGGGGCGAACACTGAAGCTTTCTTT. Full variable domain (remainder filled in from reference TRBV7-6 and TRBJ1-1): GAGVSQSPRYKVTKRGQDVALRCDPISGHVSLYWYRQALGQGPEFLTYFNYEAQQDKSGLPNDRFSAERPEGSISTLTIQRTEQRDSAMYRCASTQIGANTEAFFGQGTRLTVV.

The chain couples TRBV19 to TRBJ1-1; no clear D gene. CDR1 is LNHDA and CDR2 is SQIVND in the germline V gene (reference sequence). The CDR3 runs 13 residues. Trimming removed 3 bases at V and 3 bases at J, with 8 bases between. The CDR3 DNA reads TGTGCCAGTAGTATCTCGGAATACACTGAAGCTTTCTTT. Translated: CASSISEYTEAFF.

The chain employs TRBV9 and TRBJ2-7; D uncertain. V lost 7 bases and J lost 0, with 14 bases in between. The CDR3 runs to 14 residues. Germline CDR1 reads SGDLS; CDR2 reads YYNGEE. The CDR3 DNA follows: TGTGCCAGCTCCCGGAGCAGGAGCTCCTACGAGCAGTACTTC. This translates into CASSRSRSSYEQYF.

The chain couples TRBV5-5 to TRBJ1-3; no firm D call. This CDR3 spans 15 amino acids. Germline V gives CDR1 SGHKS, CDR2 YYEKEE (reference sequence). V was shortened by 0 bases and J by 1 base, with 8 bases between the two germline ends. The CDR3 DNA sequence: TGTGCCAGCAGCTTGGCGGGCCCTTCTGGAAACACCATATATTTT. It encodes CASSLAGPSGNTIYF.

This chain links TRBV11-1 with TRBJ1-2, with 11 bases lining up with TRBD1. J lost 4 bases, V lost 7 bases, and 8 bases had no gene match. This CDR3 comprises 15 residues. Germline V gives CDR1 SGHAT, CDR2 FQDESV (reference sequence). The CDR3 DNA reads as TGTGCCAGCATACAGGACAGGGGGCATTTCTATGGCTACACCTTC. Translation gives CASIQDRGHFYGYTF. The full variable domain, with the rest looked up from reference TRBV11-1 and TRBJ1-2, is EAEVAQSPRYKITEKSQAVAFWCDPISGHATLYWYRQILGQGPELLVQFQDESVVDDSQLPKDRFSAERLKGVDSTLKIQPAELGDSAMYLCASIQDRGHFYGYTFGSGTRLTVV.

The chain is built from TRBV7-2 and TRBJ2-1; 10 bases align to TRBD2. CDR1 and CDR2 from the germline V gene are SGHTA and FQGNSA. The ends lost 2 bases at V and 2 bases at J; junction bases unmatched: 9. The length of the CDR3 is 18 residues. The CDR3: CASSLSSGGASTYNEQFF. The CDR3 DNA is TGTGCCAGCAGCTTATCGAGCGGGGGGGCCTCAACCTACAATGAGCAGTTCTTC.

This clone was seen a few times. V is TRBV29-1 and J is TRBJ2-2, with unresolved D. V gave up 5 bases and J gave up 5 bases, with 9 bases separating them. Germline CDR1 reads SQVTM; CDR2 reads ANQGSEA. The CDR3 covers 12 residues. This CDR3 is CSVRQSTGELFF. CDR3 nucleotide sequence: TGCAGCGTTCGACAATCAACCGGGGAGCTGTTTTTT.

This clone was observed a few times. The CDR3 region is CASSLGGQGSPYEQYF. DNA of the CDR3: TGTGCCAGCAGCTTGGGCGGTCAGGGGTCGCCCTACGAGCAGTACTTC. The chain links TRBV5-6 to TRBJ2-7, with D possibly matching TRBD1 (6 bases). The length of the CDR3 is 16 residues. CDR1 and CDR2 (germline): SGHDT, YYEEEE. V was shortened by 0 bases and J by 2 bases, with 15 bases between the two germline ends.

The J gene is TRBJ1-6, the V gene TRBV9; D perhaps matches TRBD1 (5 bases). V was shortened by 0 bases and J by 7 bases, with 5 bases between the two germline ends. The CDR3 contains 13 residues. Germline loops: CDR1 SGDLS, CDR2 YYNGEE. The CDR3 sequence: CASSVDRNSPLHF. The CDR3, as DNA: TGTGCCAGCAGCGTAGACAGGAATTCACCCCTCCACTTT.

CDR3: CASSMGTGFNQPQHF. CDR3 coding DNA: TGTGCCAGTAGTATGGGGACAGGGTTCAATCAGCCCCAGCATTTT. The V and J genes are TRBV19 and TRBJ1-5; TRBD1 matches at 9 bases. The V and J ends lost 3 bases and 3 bases, in that order; junction bases with no gene match: 3. This CDR3 is 15 amino acids long. Germline assignment: CDR1 LNHDA and CDR2 SQIVND (reference sequence). The full variable domain, with the rest looked up from reference TRBV19 and TRBJ1-5, is DGGITQSPKYLFRKEGQNVTLSCEQNLNHDAMYWYRQDPGQGLRLIYYSQIVNDFQKGDIAEGYSVSREKKESFPLTVTSAQKNPTAFYLCASSMGTGFNQPQHFGDGTRLSIL.